Below are 15 T cell receptor beta chains sequenced from a single sample in a study of blood T cell repertoires in COVID-19 (dated by TCRdb to 2020 to 2022). The library was produced with the immunoSEQ multiplex PCR assay. TCRdb obtained this table from immuneACCESS and retained in-frame rearrangements with V and J assigned. These tables miss some clones; where compared with another copy, unresolved V genes account for less than half of the shortfall, and the remainder is unexplained. The sample data list about 280,000 clones, and roughly nine tenths of these were observed just once. The ten largest account for 0.85% to 0.95% of the sample. The sample taken for sequencing was peripheral blood. Receptor source: a woman in her thirties or forties who had recovered from COVID-19.

The V call is TRBV2, the J call TRBJ2-7; TRBD2 might be the D (5 bases). Looked up from germline, CDR1 is SNHLY and CDR2 is FYNNEI. CDR3 length: 12 residues. V lost 8 bases and J 4 bases, leaving 12 bases between the germline ends. Written as DNA, the CDR3 is TGTGCCAGCCGGACGGGAAAATACGAGCAGTACTTC. Translation: CASRTGKYEQYF. Variable domain in full (rest from reference TRBV2 and TRBJ2-7): EPEVTQTPSHQVTQMGQEVILRCVPISNHLYFYWYRQILGQKVEFLVSFYNNEISEKSEIFDDQFSVERPDGSNFTLKIRSTKLEDSAMYFCASRTGKYEQYFGPGTRLTVT.

On this clone itself: Relative to the germline gene, one junction end is altered; a read error may explain this. This sequence joins TRBV30 and TRBJ1-3; a possible D gene is TRBD1 (5 bases). Germline V gene lookup returns CDR1 GTSNPN and CDR2 SVGIG (reference sequence). The CDR3 totals 13 residues. The CDR3 DNA reads TGTGCCCGGAGTCGGGGGGCTGGAAACACCATATATTTT. Protein: CARSRGAGNTIYF.

The V and J genes are TRBV4-1 and TRBJ1-4, with a weak D call TRBD1 (5 bases). This CDR3 has 15 amino acids. The V gene's germline CDR1 is MGHRA and CDR2 YSYEKL. V lost 1 base to trimming and J lost 0 bases, with 6 bases between them. The CDR3 DNA is TGCGCCAGCAGCCAAGCGGGGGCAACTAATGAAAAACTGTTTTTT. Amino acids: CASSQAGATNEKLFF.

The J gene is TRBJ2-1, the V gene TRBV9; 9 nucleotides line up with TRBD1. Trimming at V came to 3 bases and at J to 9 bases, leaving 13 bases not matched to a gene. CDR3 length: 16 residues. The germline CDR1 and CDR2 sequences are SGDLS and YYNGEE. CDR3 in amino acids: CASSDPIWDRVTEQFF. CDR3 sequence (DNA): TGTGCCAGCAGCGATCCGATATGGGACAGGGTGACTGAGCAGTTCTTC.

The rearrangement joins TRBV24-1 to TRBJ2-5; possible D gene TRBD2, 5 bases. The CDR3 consists of 14 residues. Germline CDR1 KGHDR, CDR2 SFDVKD. The V end lost 4 bases, the J end lost 5 bases, and 13 bases lay between the germline ends. The CDR3 DNA is TGTGCCACCAGTGACTCCGACTATCGGGAGACCCAGTACTTC. Translating it yields CATSDSDYRETQYF.

This clone appeared a few times. The genes are TRBV6-5 and TRBJ1-1, with TRBD1 as a possible D gene (6 bases). Trimming pared 5 bases from V and 6 bases from J, leaving 16 bases between. This CDR3 spans 14 amino acids. The germline V gene encodes CDR1 MNHEY and CDR2 SVGAGI. The CDR3 nucleotides read TGTGCCAGCAGTCCAAACAGGGCGTACTCTGAAGCTTTCTTT. This gives the protein CASSPNRAYSEAFF.

The CDR3 here is CASSIRQDYNSPLHF. The CDR3, as DNA: TGTGCCAGTAGTATCCGACAGGACTATAATTCACCCCTCCACTTT. The chain joins TRBV19 to TRBJ1-6; possible D gene TRBD1, 6 bases. Per the germline V gene, CDR1 is LNHDA and CDR2 is SQIVND (reference sequence). Trimming shortened V by 3 bases and J by 3 bases, and 9 bases separated the two germline ends. The CDR3 extends over 15 amino acids.

The V call is TRBV9, the J call TRBJ2-7; 8 bases are a match to TRBD2. CDR3 length: 16 residues. The germline CDR1 and CDR2 sequences are SGDLS and YYNGEE. Trimming took 3 bases from V and 3 from J; bases not matched to a gene: 11. The CDR3: CASSAAGGPGLYEQYF. CDR3 nucleotide sequence: TGTGCCAGCAGCGCCGCGGGAGGCCCGGGGCTCTACGAGCAGTACTTC.

Details on this clone: The same CDR3 also results from other DNA sequences found in this sample. The genes are TRBV5-1 and TRBJ1-1, with 7 bases matching TRBD1. The trim removed 4 bases at V and 0 bases at J, leaving 3 bases unmatched. This CDR3 region has 14 residues. Germline V gene lookup returns CDR1 SGHRS and CDR2 YFSETQ. CDR3 DNA: TGCGCCAGCAGCCCGGGACAGATGAACACTGAAGCTTTCTTT. This sequence encodes CASSPGQMNTEAFF.

The V call is TRBV5-4, the J call TRBJ2-2, with D unclear. Germline CDR1 SGHNT, CDR2 YYREEE (reference sequence). Trimming removed 0 bases at V and 1 base at J, with 7 bases between. This CDR3 comprises 15 residues. CDR3 DNA: TGTGCCAGCAGCTTGGCTCAGATGAACACCGGGGAGCTGTTTTTT. This sequence encodes CASSLAQMNTGELFF. The full variable domain, in which reference TRBV5-4 and TRBJ2-2 provide the parts outside the CDR3, is ETGVTQSPTHLIKTRGQQVTLRCSSQSGHNTVSWYQQALGQGPQFIFQYYREEENGRGNFPPRFSGLQFPNYSSELNVNALELDDSALYLCASSLAQMNTGELFFGEGSRLTVL.

The V and J genes are TRBV28 and TRBJ2-2, with unresolved D. CDR3 size: 14 residues. V lost 8 bases and J lost 3, with 13 bases in between. Germline V gene data show CDR1 as MDHEN and CDR2 as SYDVKM. Here the CDR3 reads CASVDQTDTGELFF. The CDR3, as DNA: TGTGCCAGCGTAGATCAAACAGACACCGGGGAGCTGTTTTTT.

This clone was recorded once. CDR3: CASRTRGRETQYF. For the CDR3, the DNA is TGTGCCAGCAGAACCAGGGGTAGGGAGACCCAGTACTTC. The chain employs TRBV6-5 and TRBJ2-5; D may be TRBD1 (6 bases). In germline, CDR1 is MNHEY, CDR2 SVGAGI. The V and J ends lost 6 bases and 5 bases respectively, with 13 bases between them. CDR3 length equals 13 residues.

The rearrangement uses TRBV7-9 and TRBJ2-1, with 13 positions matching TRBD2. The length of the CDR3 is 18 residues. V shed 3 bases, J shed 0 bases, and the junction held 5 bases outside the gene matches. Germline CDR1 reads SEHNR; CDR2 reads FQNEAQ (reference sequence). The chain's CDR3 is CASSFPRTSGSSYNEQFF. As DNA, the CDR3 is TGTGCCAGCAGCTTCCCGAGGACTAGCGGGAGCTCCTACAATGAGCAGTTCTTC.

The chain recombines TRBV5-4 with TRBJ2-7, with D maybe TRBD2 (6 bases). The V end was cut by 1 base, the J end by 5 bases, with 16 bases between. Germline V gives CDR1 SGHNT, CDR2 YYREEE (reference sequence). CDR3 length: 15 amino acids. CDR3 in amino acids: CASSLIGPSVHEQYF. In nucleotides, the CDR3 is TGTGCCAGCAGCTTGATTGGGCCTAGCGTCCACGAGCAGTACTTC.

The V call is TRBV5-8, the J call TRBJ2-1; TRBD2 agrees at 9 bases. V trimming: 3 bases; J trimming: 5 bases; junction bases outside the gene matches: 9. The germline V gene has CDR1 SGHTS and CDR2 YDEGEE. There are 16 residues in the CDR3. CDR3 nucleotide sequence: TGTGCCAGCAGCTCCACCCTAGCGGGACCCAACAATGAGCAGTTCTTC. Translated, it gives CASSSTLAGPNNEQFF.